This T cell receptor beta chain comes out of a study of control samples from healthy donors and cancer patients. Sequencing was performed with immunoSEQ multiplex PCR; in TCRdb, only in-frame clones are kept and a portion is missing. The repertoire holds about 63,000 clones, with 65% to 90% as singletons. With 4 bases removed from V and 0 bases from J, the gap between germline ends came to 11 bases. Germline V gene sequence: CDR1 SGHNT, CDR2 YYREEE (reference sequence). This CDR3 has 14 residues. The chain joins TRBV5-4 to TRBJ2-7; perhaps TRBD1 as D (6 bases). This receptor was identified in a man in his forties or fifties in good health. Sequenced material: blood. CDR3: CASSRSGVSYEQYF. CDR3 DNA sequence: TGTGCCAGCAGCAGGTCAGGGGTCTCCTACGAGCAGTACTTC.